These 29 T cell receptor beta chains share one sample of origin, sequenced in a study of blood T cell repertoires in COVID-19. Profiled with immunoSEQ multiplex PCR; TCRdb holds only in-frame clones, not every one. The sample shows some 58,000 clones, 83% of them seen only once. The sample taken for sequencing was peripheral blood. The receptor set was obtained from a man aged 50-59 years with COVID-19, enrolled during active disease.

The CDR3 region has the DNA TGTGCCAGCCGGATGTCAAGATGGGGCTATCAGCCCCAGCATTTT. It specifies CASRMSRWGYQPQHF. The rearrangement uses TRBV19 and TRBJ1-5; D perhaps matches TRBD1 (5 bases). The length of the CDR3 is 15 residues. Trimming took 9 bases from V and 5 from J, leaving 20 bases between them. In germline, CDR1 is LNHDA, CDR2 SQIVND (reference sequence).

In its sample, this clone was seen a few times. The genes are TRBV6-5 and TRBJ2-1; unclear D gene. Trimming took off 7 bases at V and 6 bases at J, with 19 bases between the two ends. The germline CDR1 and CDR2 sequences are MNHEY and SVGAGI. The CDR3 consists of 15 residues. CDR3 in DNA: TGTGCCAGCACCCCTGACAACCTCTCGAGCAATGAGCAGTTCTTC. It encodes CASTPDNLSSNEQFF.

The chain couples TRBV7-8 to TRBJ2-1; 12 nucleotides align to TRBD2. This CDR3 is 16 amino acids long. J was trimmed by 3 bases and V by 1 base; bases with no gene match: 1. CDR1 SGHVS and CDR2 FQNEAQ come from the germline V gene. The CDR3 reads CASSLELAGGYNEQFF. Written as DNA, the CDR3 is TGTGCCAGCAGCTTAGAACTAGCGGGAGGCTACAATGAGCAGTTCTTC.

V and J are TRBV5-5 and TRBJ2-3; TRBD2 is a possible D gene (5 bases). The germline V gene has CDR1 SGHKS and CDR2 YYEKEE (reference sequence). The length of the CDR3 is 14 residues. V lost 2 bases, J lost 2 bases, and 9 bases lay in between. The CDR3 nucleotides are TGTGCCAGCAGCTTCGGGGAGTTCACAGATACGCAGTATTTT. Its protein product is CASSFGEFTDTQYF.

This chain uses TRBV29-1 with TRBJ1-1, with D tentatively TRBD1 (5 bases). The V end was cut by 2 bases, the J end by 8 bases, with 12 bases between. The CDR3 totals 12 residues. The germline CDR1 and CDR2 sequences are SQVTM and ANQGSEA. In DNA, the CDR3 is TGCAGCGTTGAAATATCTCGACAGGAAGCTTTCTTT. Amino acids: CSVEISRQEAFF.

The chain links TRBV4-1 to TRBJ2-3, with 12 bases that match TRBD2. The length of the CDR3 is 17 residues. Trimming took 1 base from V and 4 from J; bases not matched to a gene: 6. Germline loops: CDR1 MGHRA, CDR2 YSYEKL. The CDR3 here is CASSQGASGRVSDTQYF. For the CDR3, the DNA is TGCGCCAGCAGCCAAGGGGCTAGCGGGAGGGTGTCAGATACGCAGTATTTT.

The chain recombines TRBV4-3 with TRBJ2-2; perhaps TRBD2 as D (6 bases). V was trimmed by 6 bases and J by 1 base, leaving 6 bases between them. This CDR3 region has 13 residues. Germline CDR1 reads LGHNA; CDR2 reads YSLEER. The CDR3 DNA reads TGCGCCAGCAGGGAGGGGAACACCGGGGAGCTGTTTTTT. The encoded protein is CASREGNTGELFF.

The V gene is TRBV1, the J gene TRBJ2-1; the table's D call, TRBD2, has no DNA check behind it. TRBV1 is recorded as a pseudogene. The CDR3 is 19 amino acids. CDR3 bases: TGCACCAGCAGCCAAGATGTCCTAGCGGGAGTGTTCCCCTTCAATGAGCAGTTCTTC. This encodes CTSSQDVLAGVFPFNEQFF.

V usage is TRBV7-3 and J usage is TRBJ1-2, with D maybe TRBD1 (6 bases). The CDR3 spans 13 residues. Looked up from germline, CDR1 is SGHTA and CDR2 is FQGTGA. The V end was cut by 3 bases, the J end by 1 base, with 6 bases between. CDR3 nucleotides: TGTGCCAGCAGCTTGGACAGTAACTATGGCTACACCTTC. It codes for CASSLDSNYGYTF. The full variable domain, in which reference TRBV7-3 and TRBJ1-2 provide the parts outside the CDR3, is GAGVSQTPSNKVTEKGKYVELRCDPISGHTALYWYRQSLGQGPEFLIYFQGTGAADDSGLPNDRFFAVRPEGSVSTLKIQRTERGDSAVYLCASSLDSNYGYTFGSGTRLTVV.

The chain has TRBV7-9 and TRBJ2-1; TRBD2 aligns across 8 bases. The V gene's germline CDR1 is SEHNR and CDR2 FQNEAQ (reference sequence). V lost 4 bases and J lost 5; bases outside the gene matches: 10. CDR3 size: 16 residues. CDR3 loop: CASSSPPSGLDNEQFF. CDR3 coding DNA: TGTGCCAGCAGCTCCCCCCCCTCGGGACTAGACAATGAGCAGTTCTTC.

The rearrangement links TRBV4-1 to TRBJ2-7; tentatively, D is TRBD2 (5 bases). Trimming removed 4 bases at V and 0 bases at J, with 7 bases between. Per the germline V gene, CDR1 is MGHRA and CDR2 is YSYEKL. The CDR3 is 13 residues long. The CDR3 protein is CASSPRDSYEQYF. The CDR3 coding sequence is TGCGCCAGCAGCCCCCGGGACTCCTACGAGCAGTACTTC.

Only a few counts were recorded for this clone. The V and J genes are TRBV6-6 and TRBJ2-7, with D possibly being TRBD2 (5 bases). The germline CDR1 and CDR2 sequences are MNHNY and SVGAGI (reference sequence). The CDR3 is 11 amino acids. Trimming cost V 4 bases and J 4 bases, with 5 bases left between them. This CDR3 is CASSWRYEQYF. Here the CDR3 DNA reads TGTGCCAGCAGTTGGAGGTACGAGCAGTACTTC.

The J gene is TRBJ2-7, the V gene TRBV20-1; possibly TRBD1 for D (5 bases). V was cut by 3 bases and J by 0 bases, with 12 bases left in between. This CDR3 contains 14 residues. Germline assignment: CDR1 DFQATT and CDR2 SNEGSKA (reference sequence). This CDR3 reads CSASAGQGSYEQYF. Here the CDR3 DNA reads TGCAGTGCTAGTGCAGGGCAGGGCTCCTACGAGCAGTACTTC.

The chain couples TRBV19 to TRBJ1-2; no clear D gene. CDR3 size: 12 residues. The V end lost 7 bases, the J end lost 8 bases, and 14 bases lay between the germline ends. Germline lookup yields CDR1 LNHDA and CDR2 SQIVND (reference sequence). The CDR3 DNA sequence: TGTGCCAGTACCCGATCTGGCACCGGCTACACCTTC. Translated: CASTRSGTGYTF.

This clone was seen a single time. This CDR3 is CAVGTVLSGANVLTF. CDR3 DNA sequence: TGTGCCGTCGGGACAGTTCTCTCTGGGGCCAACGTCCTGACTTTC. The chain joins TRBV10-3 to TRBJ2-6, with 7 bases matching TRBD1. The CDR3 contains 15 residues. Germline CDR1 is ENHRY and CDR2 is SYGVKD. The V gene end was trimmed by 11 bases and the J gene end by 0 bases; junction bases not matched to a gene: 7.

The chain's CDR3 is CASSLNSYNEQFF. The CDR3 nucleotides read TGTGCCAGCAGCTTAAACTCGTACAATGAGCAGTTCTTC. V gene TRBV7-3 combines with J gene TRBJ2-1; D gene ambiguous. This CDR3 is built from 13 residues. With 1 base removed from V and 4 bases from J, the gap between germline ends came to 5 bases. Germline loops: CDR1 SGHTA, CDR2 FQGTGA. Full variable domain (missing parts from reference TRBV7-3 and TRBJ2-1): GAGVSQTPSNKVTEKGKYVELRCDPISGHTALYWYRQSLGQGPEFLIYFQGTGAADDSGLPNDRFFAVRPEGSVSTLKIQRTERGDSAVYLCASSLNSYNEQFFGPGTRLTVL.

On this clone: One end of the junction is discordant with germline, which a read error may explain. This chain connects TRBV24-1 to TRBJ1-1; no firm D call. The CDR3 is 9 amino acids. Germline CDR1 reads KGHDR; CDR2 reads SFDVKD. The CDR3 DNA follows: TGTACCACCAGTGATCGACATCCCTTT. Translating gives CTTSDRHPF.

The rearrangement uses TRBV18 and TRBJ2-5, with D perhaps matching TRBD1 (5 bases). V was cut by 2 bases and J by 4 bases, with 11 bases left in between. Per the germline V gene, CDR1 is KGHSH and CDR2 is LQKENI. This CDR3 region has 14 residues. CDR3 loop: CASSPGPQAETQYF. In DNA, the CDR3 is TGTGCCAGCTCACCAGGTCCACAGGCAGAGACCCAGTACTTC.

The V gene is TRBV7-8, the J gene TRBJ2-1; unclear D gene. Trimming left V 1 base short and J 8 bases short, with 15 bases between. Germline V lookup: CDR1 SGHVS, CDR2 FQNEAQ. The CDR3 is made up of 15 amino acids. The CDR3 loop reads CASSLVARLGDEQFF. CDR3 coding DNA: TGTGCCAGCAGCTTAGTTGCGAGACTTGGAGATGAGCAGTTCTTC. The full variable domain, its missing parts supplied by reference TRBV7-8 and TRBJ2-1, is GAGVSQSPRYKVAKRGQDVALRCDPISGHVSLFWYQQALGQGPEFLTYFQNEAQLDKSGLPSDRFFAERPEGSVSTLKIQRTQQEDSAVYLCASSLVARLGDEQFFGPGTRLTVL.

The chain employs TRBV5-1 and TRBJ1-5, with a weak D call TRBD1 (5 bases). Between the trimmed V and J ends, which lost 1 base and 6 bases, there was a span of 11 bases. Germline values: CDR1 SGHRS, CDR2 YFSETQ. The CDR3 is made up of 14 amino acids. This chain's CDR3 is CASSLQGGGQPQHF. The DNA for the CDR3 is TGCGCCAGCAGCTTGCAGGGAGGCGGTCAGCCCCAGCATTTT.

Written as DNA, the CDR3 is TGTGCCAGCAGGCAGGGGGCGAGGGAGACCCAGTACTTC. Translation gives CASRQGARETQYF. The rearrangement uses TRBV12-3 or TRBV12-4 and TRBJ2-5, with TRBD1 identical over 8 bases. The CDR3 has 13 residues. V gave up 6 bases and J gave up 5 bases; unmatched junction bases: 5.

V gene TRBV27 combines with J gene TRBJ2-7; TRBD1 agrees at 9 bases. Germline CDR1 MNHEY, CDR2 SMNVEV (reference sequence). This CDR3 comprises 15 residues. J lost 3 bases, V lost 5 bases, and 8 bases had no gene match. The CDR3 DNA reads TGTGCCAGCAGTCGCCGCGGACAGGGGTTCTACGAGCAGTACTTC. Translation: CASSRRGQGFYEQYF.

The rearrangement joins TRBV5-1 to TRBJ1-2; no clear D. Germline lookup yields CDR1 SGHRS and CDR2 YFSETQ. The CDR3 runs 15 residues. V was clipped by 4 bases and J by 0 bases, with 13 bases between them. CDR3 amino acids: CASSRTANPNYGYTF. CDR3 sequence (DNA): TGCGCCAGCAGCCGAACAGCCAATCCTAACTATGGCTACACCTTC.

The chain couples TRBV10-2 to TRBJ1-4; D unclear. The germline V gene has CDR1 WSHSY and CDR2 SAAADI. The V end lost 7 bases, the J end lost 7 bases, and 7 bases lay between the germline ends. The CDR3 length is 11 residues. The CDR3: CASTRAEKLFF. CDR3 nucleotides: TGCGCCAGCACGAGGGCTGAAAAACTGTTTTTT.

The CDR3 DNA reads TGTGCCAGCAGTGAAGCGGGAGGGGTAGCGGGAGTTTACGAGCAGTACTTC. It yields the protein CASSEAGGVAGVYEQYF. The J gene is TRBJ2-7, the V gene TRBV6-1; TRBD2 aligns across 9 bases. The CDR3 covers 17 residues. Unmatched junction bases numbered 10, after V lost 0 bases and J lost 4 bases. CDR1 is MNHNS and CDR2 is SASEGT in the germline V gene.

This chain links TRBV14 with TRBJ1-3, with a weak D call TRBD1 (5 bases). V lost 4 bases, J lost 6 bases, and 19 bases lay in between. CDR3 length equals 16 residues. Germline values: CDR1 SGHDN, CDR2 FVKESK. The DNA for the CDR3 is TGTGCCAGCAGCCTTCTGGGACTGGGGGAGGAAAACACCATATATTTT. Translating gives CASSLLGLGEENTIYF.

V is TRBV2 and J is TRBJ2-2; D unresolved. Trimming cost V 4 bases and J 0 bases, with 6 bases left between them. The CDR3 totals 14 residues. Germline V lookup: CDR1 SNHLY, CDR2 FYNNEI. CDR3 bases: TGTGCCAGCAGTGGGCTAGCGAACACCGGGGAGCTGTTTTTT. It specifies CASSGLANTGELFF.

The CDR3 is CAWSRGYGYTF. For the CDR3, the DNA is TGTGCCTGGAGTCGGGGCTATGGCTACACCTTC. The chain is built from TRBV30 and TRBJ1-2; D unclear. The CDR3 is made up of 11 amino acids. V lost 2 bases, J lost 4 bases, and 5 bases lay in between. The germline gives CDR1 GTSNPN, CDR2 SVGIG (reference sequence).

V is TRBV6-1 and J is TRBJ2-1; 8 positions match TRBD2. This CDR3 has 15 amino acids. Trimming took 3 bases from V and 3 from J; bases not matched to a gene: 4. CDR1 and CDR2 (germline): MNHNS, SASEGT. CDR3 protein: CASSEAAGVYNEQFF. CDR3 coding DNA: TGTGCCAGCAGTGAGGCAGCGGGAGTCTACAATGAGCAGTTCTTC.